A selection of T cell receptor beta chains follows, all from one sample in a study of blood T cell repertoires in COVID-19. Libraries were prepared by immunoSEQ multiplex PCR; TCRdb keeps only in-frame clonotypes and omits some of them. The sample yields tens of thousands of clones, over 80% seen once. Sequenced sample: peripheral blood. These receptor sequences come from a woman of 80 years or more with acute or convalescent COVID-19. The CDR3 runs from the conserved cysteine through the conserved F or W.

v_call: TRBV6-5
cdr3_aa: CASSSYRTVQETQYF

v_call: TRBV19
cdr3_aa: CASSALGPRNSPLHF

v_call: TRBV2
cdr3_aa: CASSDGKQSYEQYF

v_call: TRBV7-2
cdr3_aa: CASSPQGGVRETQYF

v_call: TRBV6-2/TRBV6-3
cdr3_aa: CASSFTLNTEAFF

v_call: TRBV5-5
cdr3_aa: CASSSGVFSSQPQHF

v_call: TRBV7-2
cdr3_aa: CASSLESSGYGYTF

v_call: TRBV2
cdr3_aa: CASSELASTDTQYF

v_call: TRBV6-1
cdr3_aa: CASSESGYPEKLFF

v_call: TRBV2
cdr3_aa: CASTVQGFNEQFF

v_call: TRBV30
cdr3_aa: CAGPGQGTGELFF